Following are 21 T cell receptor beta chains from one sample sequenced in a study of cytomegalovirus exposure and HLA in healthy donors. With 60 Vbeta and 13 Jbeta primers, the PCR was carried out. Measured with immunoSEQ multiplex PCR; TCRdb has only the in-frame clones, and not every one. Its table lists approximately 110,000 clones. What was sequenced was PBMCs. The receptors originated from a man between 18 and 29 years old in good health and CMV-seronegative.

J is TRBJ2-5 and V is TRBV2; 11 nucleotides line up with TRBD2. Losses at the gene ends were 6 bases for V and 5 bases for J; bases not matched to a gene: 11. CDR3 size: 16 residues. The germline V gene has CDR1 SNHLY and CDR2 FYNNEI. The CDR3 loop is CASSPLAGGPGETQYF. CDR3 DNA sequence: TGTGCCAGCAGCCCCTTAGCGGGAGGGCCGGGTGAGACCCAGTACTTC.

The chain uses TRBV11-2 and TRBJ2-3; unclear D gene. The CDR3 length is 12 residues. Trimming removed 6 bases at V and 6 bases at J, with 10 bases between. Germline CDR1 reads SGHAT; CDR2 reads FQNNGV. The CDR3 reads CASSSNLDTQYF. The CDR3 DNA follows: TGTGCCAGCAGTTCCAACTTGGATACGCAGTATTTT.

The chain couples TRBV9 to TRBJ2-5, with D possibly TRBD2 on 7 matching bases. Trimming cost V 6 bases and J 4 bases, with 16 bases left between them. Germline V CDR1 and CDR2: SGDLS, YYNGEE. The CDR3 length is 14 residues. The CDR3: CASTRSGGAETQYF. The CDR3 DNA follows: TGTGCCAGCACCCGGTCGGGGGGCGCAGAGACCCAGTACTTC.

The chain has TRBV5-5 and TRBJ2-2, with 13 nucleotides matching TRBD2. Looked up from germline, CDR1 is SGHKS and CDR2 is YYEKEE (reference sequence). After removal of 7 bases from V and 0 bases from J, the junction contained 9 bases not matched to a gene. There are 18 residues in the CDR3. This chain's CDR3 is CASYPRTSGSPNTGELFF. The CDR3 DNA reads as TGTGCCAGCTACCCCCGGACTAGCGGGAGTCCGAACACCGGGGAGCTGTTTTTT.

V usage is TRBV2 and J usage is TRBJ1-5; maybe TRBD1 (5 bases). The germline V gene encodes CDR1 SNHLY and CDR2 FYNNEI. Trimming stripped 4 bases from V and 8 bases from J, with 12 bases between. The CDR3 covers 13 residues. The CDR3 bases are TGTGCCAGCAGTGGCCAGGGTTTGAAGCCCCAGCATTTT. It encodes CASSGQGLKPQHF.

The rearrangement joins TRBV18 to TRBJ2-7, with D maybe TRBD1 (5 bases). The CDR3 is 13 amino acids. CDR1 is KGHSH, CDR2 LQKENI, per germline. Trimming pared 3 bases from V and 6 bases from J, leaving 12 bases between. CDR3 coding DNA: TGTGCCAGCTCACCTCACGAGCAGGGCGAGCAGTACTTC. Protein product: CASSPHEQGEQYF.

V is TRBV28 and J is TRBJ1-2, with D maybe TRBD1 (5 bases). CDR1 and CDR2 (germline): MDHEN, SYDVKM. Trimming shortened V by 10 bases and J by 4 bases, and 13 bases separated the two germline ends. CDR3 size: 12 residues. The CDR3 nucleotides read TGTGCCACCTCAGGGAACAGCTATGGCTACACCTTC. Its protein product is CATSGNSYGYTF.

The rearrangement uses TRBV30 and TRBJ1-5, with 7 positions matching TRBD1. The CDR3 is 12 amino acids. Germline trimming cut 5 bases from V and 2 bases from J; bases unmatched to any gene: 0. In germline, CDR1 is GTSNPN, CDR2 SVGIG (reference sequence). For the CDR3, the DNA is TGTGCCTGGGACAGGGGCAATCAGCCCCAGCATTTT. It is translated as CAWDRGNQPQHF.

The V gene is TRBV19, the J gene TRBJ1-5; no firm D call. CDR3 length equals 16 residues. The ends were cut back, 0 bases at V and 5 bases at J, with 14 bases in the middle. Per germline, CDR1 LNHDA and CDR2 SQIVND (reference sequence). CDR3: CASSIEGITRDQPQHF. The CDR3 nucleotides are TGTGCCAGTAGTATAGAGGGCATAACGAGGGATCAGCCCCAGCATTTT.

The chain has TRBV5-1 and TRBJ2-2, with 7 bases that match TRBD1. The J segment lost 6 bases and the V segment lost 0 bases, leaving 2 bases of the junction unmatched. In germline, CDR1 is SGHRS, CDR2 YFSETQ. The CDR3 loop spans 14 amino acids. CDR3 region: CASSLGQGAGELFF. CDR3 bases: TGCGCCAGCAGCTTGGGACAGGGTGCCGGGGAGCTGTTTTTT.

The V gene is TRBV6-1, the J gene TRBJ1-2; 7 nucleotides line up with TRBD1. Per the germline V gene, CDR1 is MNHNS and CDR2 is SASEGT. With 2 bases clipped from V and 8 bases from J, the junction kept 14 bases outside the gene matches. The CDR3 is made up of 16 amino acids. This CDR3 reads CASSEHKGAAVEGYTF. The DNA of the CDR3 is TGTGCCAGCAGTGAACATAAGGGGGCTGCGGTGGAGGGCTACACCTTC.

J is TRBJ2-3 and V is TRBV28; possibly TRBD2 for D (5 bases). Deletions cut 3 bases from V and 1 base from J, with 11 bases between. Per the germline V gene, CDR1 is MDHEN and CDR2 is SYDVKM. The CDR3 length is 15 residues. The CDR3 is CASSLARAGTDTQYF. Here the CDR3 DNA reads TGTGCCAGCAGTTTGGCGAGGGCCGGCACAGATACGCAGTATTTT.

DNA of the CDR3: TGTGCCAGCAGCGCACAGGTGGGAAGCAATCAGCCCCAGCATTTT. This codes for CASSAQVGSNQPQHF. The chain employs TRBV9 and TRBJ1-5; maybe TRBD1 (5 bases). The germline V and J ends were trimmed by 3 bases and 1 base, with 11 bases remaining between them. CDR1 and CDR2 from the germline V gene are SGDLS and YYNGEE. The CDR3 totals 15 residues.

The CDR3 nucleotides are TGTGCCAGCTCTGGATGGGCGGGCGAGCAGTACTTC. This sequence encodes CASSGWAGEQYF. The chain carries TRBV27 and TRBJ2-7; maybe TRBD2 (5 bases). The CDR3 loop spans 12 amino acids. Germline assignment: CDR1 MNHEY and CDR2 SMNVEV (reference sequence). With 8 bases removed from V and 6 bases from J, the gap between germline ends came to 14 bases.

The rearrangement uses TRBV28 and TRBJ1-2; D not resolved. In germline, CDR1 is MDHEN, CDR2 SYDVKM. The CDR3 length is 13 residues. Trimming took 6 bases from V and 5 from J, leaving 13 bases between them. For the CDR3, the DNA is TGTGCCAGCAGGTCTATCATCGAGTATGGCTACACCTTC. Translating it yields CASRSIIEYGYTF.

This chain connects TRBV6-5 to TRBJ2-2; a possible D gene is TRBD2 (6 bases). This CDR3 comprises 14 residues. Germline V gene lookup returns CDR1 MNHEY and CDR2 SVGAGI. The V and J ends lost 4 bases and 5 bases respectively, with 11 bases between them. The CDR3 nucleotides read TGTGCCAGCAGTTCCCGGGGGTATACCGGGGAGCTGTTTTTT. The encoded protein is CASSSRGYTGELFF.

The gene calls are TRBV19 and TRBJ2-4; 12 nucleotides align to TRBD2. Germline V CDR1 and CDR2: LNHDA, SQIVND (reference sequence). The CDR3 is made up of 19 amino acids. Unmatched junction bases numbered 11, after V lost 5 bases and J lost 0 bases. CDR3 loop: CASSPRTSGNPVAKNIQYF. CDR3 in DNA: TGTGCCAGTAGTCCTCGGACTAGCGGGAACCCAGTAGCCAAAAACATTCAGTACTTC.

The chain carries TRBV6-4 and TRBJ1-1; 7 bases line up with TRBD1. Germline V lookup: CDR1 MRHNA, CDR2 SNTAGT. This CDR3 spans 15 amino acids. Germline trimming cut 6 bases from V and 1 base from J; bases unmatched to any gene: 8. In DNA form, the CDR3 reads TGTGCCAGCAGGCATCGGGACAGACAGAACACTGAAGCTTTCTTT. Its translation is CASRHRDRQNTEAFF.

The chain couples TRBV19 to TRBJ2-7; the D is unclear. The germline V gene has CDR1 LNHDA and CDR2 SQIVND (reference sequence). V shed 7 bases and J shed 0 bases, with 7 bases lying between them. There are 12 residues in the CDR3. In DNA form, the CDR3 reads TGTGCCAGTACGTCGAGCTCCTACGAGCAGTACTTC. As protein: CASTSSSYEQYF.

V usage is TRBV4-1 and J usage is TRBJ2-7; weak D call: TRBD1 (6 bases). This CDR3 region has 13 residues. V gave up 3 bases and J gave up 3 bases, with 9 bases separating them. Germline V CDR1 and CDR2: MGHRA, YSYEKL. CDR3 DNA sequence: TGCGCCAGCAGCCAGAGGGACATCTACGAGCAGTACTTC. As protein: CASSQRDIYEQYF.

This sequence joins TRBV18 and TRBJ2-7; 8 nucleotides align to TRBD2. V was pared by 4 bases and J by 4 bases, with 6 bases of the junction left unmatched. This CDR3 has 14 residues. Germline-derived CDR1 and CDR2 are KGHSH and LQKENI. The CDR3 bases are TGTGCCAGCTCACTTAGCGGGGCGCCGTACGAGCAGTACTTC. This encodes CASSLSGAPYEQYF.